This TCR beta chain was profiled in a study of metastatic and nonmetastatic thyroid tumors. The CDR3 length is 17 residues. V dropped 9 bases and J dropped 1; count of bases not matched to a gene: 13. Per the germline V gene, CDR1 is LNHDA and CDR2 is SQIVND (reference sequence). In the original processing: The authors used CDR3 differences across clinicopathological groups to build a distant-metastasis classifier for papillary thyroid cancer. With MiXCR, TCRdb reprocessed the PCR reads. The V and J calls come from TCRdb's annotation, not from the publication. The sample consists of about 8,000 clones, 20% to 30% of them appearing once. Before thyroid surgery, none of the patients had received any treatment.

The source of this sequence is a female donor with papillary thyroid cancer or a benign thyroid nodule (not recorded which). Some clones in this sample may be carry-over from other donors' samples. The chain recombines TRBV19 with TRBJ1-5; 9 bases agree with TRBD1. The sequencing sample was made of adjacent normal tissue. The CDR3 sequence: CARVQTGGYTSNQPQHF. Here the CDR3 DNA reads TGTGCCAGGGTTCAGACAGGGGGGTATACGAGCAATCAGCCCCAGCATTTT.